These 6 T cell receptor beta chains were sequenced from one sample in a study of cytomegalovirus exposure and HLA in healthy donors. The PCR contained 60 Vbeta and 13 Jbeta primers. Assay used: immunoSEQ multiplex PCR; TCRdb lists only in-frame clones, some missing. The profile shows around 220,000 clones, roughly four fifths of them singletons. The material sequenced was PBMCs. These receptors were taken from a girl under 18 in good health and CMV-seronegative.

The chain links TRBV15 to TRBJ1-2; no clear D. Per the germline V gene, CDR1 is LNHNV and CDR2 is YYDKDF (reference sequence). Trimming shortened V by 3 bases and J by 5 bases, and 10 bases separated the two germline ends. This CDR3 is 13 amino acids long. For the CDR3, the DNA is TGTGCCACCAGCAGCGGACGGGGATATGGCTACACCTTC. Translating gives CATSSGRGYGYTF.

The V and J genes are TRBV10-3 and TRBJ2-7, with 8 bases matching TRBD1. The V gene's germline CDR1 is ENHRY and CDR2 SYGVKD. The V gene end was trimmed by 4 bases and the J gene end by 4 bases; junction bases not matched to a gene: 9. The CDR3 runs to 15 residues. The CDR3 region is CAISAGADRAYEQYF. CDR3 in DNA: TGTGCCATCAGTGCGGGGGCGGACAGGGCGTACGAGCAGTACTTC.

The chain carries TRBV11-2 and TRBJ2-1; 7 bases line up with TRBD2. The J segment lost 0 bases and the V segment lost 1 base, leaving 3 bases of the junction unmatched. The CDR3 spans 16 residues. Germline V lookup: CDR1 SGHAT, CDR2 FQNNGV. CDR3 in amino acids: CASSLAGTTSYNEQFF. The CDR3 DNA is TGTGCCAGCAGCTTAGCGGGGACTACCTCCTACAATGAGCAGTTCTTC.

The chain couples TRBV28 to TRBJ1-4; a possible D gene is TRBD1 (6 bases). The CDR3 runs to 18 residues. Per the germline V gene, CDR1 is MDHEN and CDR2 is SYDVKM. Trimming took off 5 bases at V and 8 bases at J, with 27 bases between the two ends. The CDR3: CASSIIGGSPGHLEKLFF. CDR3 DNA: TGTGCCAGCAGTATTATAGGGGGATCACCGGGACATCTAGAAAAACTGTTTTTT.

The chain combines TRBV5-5 with TRBJ1-6; D is possibly TRBD1 (5 bases). Trimming shortened V by 4 bases and J by 6 bases, and 11 bases separated the two germline ends. The CDR3 sequence is 14 residues long. Germline loops: CDR1 SGHKS, CDR2 YYEKEE (reference sequence). CDR3 protein: CASSQIRGNSPLHF. The CDR3 coding sequence is TGTGCCAGCAGCCAAATTAGGGGTAATTCACCCCTCCACTTT.

V usage is TRBV30 and J usage is TRBJ2-2; D gene uncertain. Trimming shortened V by 1 base and J by 0 bases, and 6 bases separated the two germline ends. CDR1 is GTSNPN and CDR2 is SVGIG in the germline V gene (reference sequence). This CDR3 has 14 amino acids. The CDR3: CAWSGVSNTGELFF. CDR3 sequence (DNA): TGTGCCTGGAGTGGAGTCTCGAACACCGGGGAGCTGTTTTTT.